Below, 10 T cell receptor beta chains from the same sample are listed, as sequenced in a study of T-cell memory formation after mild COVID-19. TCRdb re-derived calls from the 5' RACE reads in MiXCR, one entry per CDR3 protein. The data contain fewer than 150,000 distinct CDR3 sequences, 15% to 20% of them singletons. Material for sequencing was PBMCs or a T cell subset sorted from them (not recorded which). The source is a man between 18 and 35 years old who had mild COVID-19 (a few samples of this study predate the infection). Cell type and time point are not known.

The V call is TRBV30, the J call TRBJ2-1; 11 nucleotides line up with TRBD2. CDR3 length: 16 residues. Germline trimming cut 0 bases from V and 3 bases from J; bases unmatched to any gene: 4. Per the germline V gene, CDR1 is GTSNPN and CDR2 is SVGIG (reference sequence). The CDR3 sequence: CAWSVRGLAVYNEQFF. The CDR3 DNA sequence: TGTGCCTGGAGTGTACGGGGACTAGCGGTCTACAATGAGCAGTTCTTC.

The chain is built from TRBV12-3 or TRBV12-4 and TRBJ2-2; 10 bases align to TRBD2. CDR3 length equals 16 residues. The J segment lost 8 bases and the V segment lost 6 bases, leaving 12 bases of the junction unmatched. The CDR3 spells CASSPNGLAVGGELFF. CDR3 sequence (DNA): TGTGCCAGCAGCCCTAATGGACTAGCGGTAGGGGGGGAGCTGTTTTTT.

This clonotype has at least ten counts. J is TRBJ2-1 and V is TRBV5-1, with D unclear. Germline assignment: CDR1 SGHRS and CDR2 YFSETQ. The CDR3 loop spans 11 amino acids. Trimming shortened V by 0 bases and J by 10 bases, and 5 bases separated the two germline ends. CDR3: CASSLAGEQFF. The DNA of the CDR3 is TGCGCCAGCAGCTTGGCCGGGGAGCAGTTCTTC.

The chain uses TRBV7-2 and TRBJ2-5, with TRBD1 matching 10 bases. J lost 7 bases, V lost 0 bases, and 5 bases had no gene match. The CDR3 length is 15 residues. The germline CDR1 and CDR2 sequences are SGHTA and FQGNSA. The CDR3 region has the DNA TGTGCCAGCAGCTTAGCGGACAGGGGGTCTATGACCCAGTACTTC. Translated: CASSLADRGSMTQYF.

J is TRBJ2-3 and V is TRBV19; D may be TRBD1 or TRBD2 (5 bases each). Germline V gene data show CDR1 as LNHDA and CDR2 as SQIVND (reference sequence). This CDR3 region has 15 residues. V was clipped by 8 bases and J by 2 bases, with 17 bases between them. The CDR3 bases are TGTGCCAGTGACGACCGAGGGGCCGACACAGATACGCAGTATTTT. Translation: CASDDRGADTDTQYF. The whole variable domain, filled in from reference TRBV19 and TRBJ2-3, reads DGGITQSPKYLFRKEGQNVTLSCEQNLNHDAMYWYRQDPGQGLRLIYYSQIVNDFQKGDIAEGYSVSREKKESFPLTVTSAQKNPTAFYLCASDDRGADTDTQYFGPGTRLTVL.

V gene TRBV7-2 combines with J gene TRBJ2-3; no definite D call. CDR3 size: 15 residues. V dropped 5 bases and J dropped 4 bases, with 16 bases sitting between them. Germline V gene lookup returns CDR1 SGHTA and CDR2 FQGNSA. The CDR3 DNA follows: TGTGCCAGCAGCCGCAACGTAAGATTCTCAGATACGCAGTATTTT. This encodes CASSRNVRFSDTQYF.

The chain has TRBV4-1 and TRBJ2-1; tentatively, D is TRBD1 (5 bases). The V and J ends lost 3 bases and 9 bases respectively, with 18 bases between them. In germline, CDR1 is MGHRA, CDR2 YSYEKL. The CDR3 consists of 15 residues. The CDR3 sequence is CASSQSAQGRGEQFF. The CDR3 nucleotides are TGCGCCAGCAGCCAGAGCGCTCAGGGTAGGGGTGAGCAGTTCTTC.

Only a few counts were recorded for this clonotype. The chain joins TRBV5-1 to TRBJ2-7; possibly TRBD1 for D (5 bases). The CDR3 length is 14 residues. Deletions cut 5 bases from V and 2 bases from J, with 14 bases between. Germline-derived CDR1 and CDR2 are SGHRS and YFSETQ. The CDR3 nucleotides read TGCGCCAGCAGACTATATGACAGCGCCTACGAGCAGTACTTC. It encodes CASRLYDSAYEQYF. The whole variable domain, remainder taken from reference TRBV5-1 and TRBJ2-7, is KAGVTQTPRYLIKTRGQQVTLSCSPISGHRSVSWYQQTPGQGLQFLFEYFSETQRNKGNFPGRFSGRQFSNSRSEMNVSTLELGDSALYLCASRLYDSAYEQYFGPGTRLTVT.

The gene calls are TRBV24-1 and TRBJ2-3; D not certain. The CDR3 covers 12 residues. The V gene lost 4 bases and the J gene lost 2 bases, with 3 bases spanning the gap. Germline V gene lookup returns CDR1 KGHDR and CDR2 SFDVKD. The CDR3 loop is CATSDYTDTQYF. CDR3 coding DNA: TGTGCCACCAGTGACTACACAGATACGCAGTATTTT.

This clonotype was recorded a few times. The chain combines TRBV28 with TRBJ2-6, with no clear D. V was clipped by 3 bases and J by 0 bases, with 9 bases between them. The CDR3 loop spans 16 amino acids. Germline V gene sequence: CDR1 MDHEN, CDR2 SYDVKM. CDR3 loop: CASSLTRLSGANVLTF. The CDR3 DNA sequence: TGTGCCAGCAGTTTGACGCGGCTCTCTGGGGCCAACGTCCTGACTTTC.